The clone carrying this T cell receptor (beta chain) occurred a few times. No antigen is known for it. This record belongs to a study of Graves' ophthalmopathy and Graves' hyperthyroidism. The study, taken as a whole, reports: The model reached approximately 71% sensitivity and 72.22% specificity for predicting ophthalmopathy progression.

As the template, RNA transcripts were used to amplify TCR beta CDR3 regions. An opening RT-PCR round employed HTBI primers and preceded a second-round multiplex PCR. From the multiplex PCR reads, TCRdb called clonotypes with MiXCR, one entry per CDR3 protein. Among more than 1,000,000 distinct CDR3 sequences listed, about 40% were seen once. This CDR3 comprises 12 residues. The V end was cut by 7 bases, the J end by 2 bases, with 8 bases between. Germline values: CDR1 ENHRY, CDR2 SYGVKD. Sequencing input: peripheral blood or thyroid tissue (not recorded which). This clonotype was obtained from an adult man with Graves' hyperthyroidism. This sequence joins TRBV10-3 and TRBJ1-1, with D possibly TRBD1 on 5 matching bases. This CDR3 is CAIKGVNTEAFF. In DNA, the CDR3 is TGTGCCATCAAAGGGGTAAACACTGAAGCTTTCTTT.